Listed below are T cell receptor beta chains from one sample, sequenced in a study of a mutant IDH1 vaccine in newly diagnosed glioma. TCRdb keeps only in-frame clones here, not all; method: immunoSEQ multiplex PCR. The repertoire holds 75,000 to 100,000 clones, with roughly 82% as singletons. The source material was PBMCs, sampled from a glioma patient treated with radiotherapy, temozolomide or both. These receptors were collected from a middle-aged man with glioma. Some clones in this sample may be carry-over from other donors' samples. Both conserved end residues are part of each CDR3. The order of the fields is clone size, V gene, D gene, J gene, CDR3 protein, CDR3 DNA. The D gene is left open where the match is weak. Size is omitted from some rows. Given values are once, few, many or a class for expanded clones.

-	TRBV30	-	TRBJ2-7	CAWSRQGAEQYF	TGTGCCTGGAGTCGGCAGGGCGCCGAGCAGTACTTC
few	TRBV15	-	TRBJ1-6	CATSRVGDSPLHF	TGTGCCACCAGCAGAGTTGGGGATTCACCCCTCCACTTT
once	TRBV7-9	-	TRBJ1-2	CASPPEGVNYGYTF	TGTGCCAGCCCTCCGGAGGGAGTCAACTATGGCTACACCTTC
many	TRBV2	-	TRBJ1-1	CASSMAMNTEAFF	TGTGCCAGCAGTATGGCAATGAACACTGAAGCTTTCTTT
-	TRBV10-3	-	TRBJ1-5	CAISESNIAQPQHF	TGTGCCATCAGTGAGTCTAACATAGCTCAGCCCCAGCATTTT
few	TRBV29-1	TRBD2	TRBJ2-3	CSVGTSGDTQYF	TGCAGCGTTGGGACTAGCGGGGATACGCAGTATTTT
few	TRBV20-1	-	TRBJ1-2	CSAENYGYTF	TGCAGTGCTGAGAACTATGGCTACACCTTC
-	TRBV5-8	-	TRBJ1-6	CASSLLPYRANSPLHF	TGTGCCAGCAGCTTGTTGCCGTACAGGGCGAATTCACCCCTCCACTTT
-	TRBV12-5	-	TRBJ2-1	CASGASGSSYNEQFF	TGTGCTAGTGGTGCATCCGGAAGCTCCTACAATGAGCAGTTCTTC
-	TRBV7-8	-	TRBJ1-2	CASSGGGGVPTSYGYTF	TGTGCCAGCTCCGGGGGTGGCGGGGTCCCAACCTCCTATGGCTACACCTTC
-	TRBV7-2	-	TRBJ1-5	CASSLGREGAQHF	TGTGCCAGCAGCTTAGGCCGGGAGGGGGCCCAGCATTTT
few	TRBV28	-	TRBJ1-1	CASSLIQQNTEAFF	TGTGCCAGCAGTTTAATCCAGCAGAACACTGAAGCTTTCTTT
-	TRBV5-1	-	TRBJ2-3	CASSLARDTQYF	TGCGCCAGCAGCTTGGCCCGGGATACGCAGTATTTT
-	TRBV2	-	TRBJ2-1	CASVGGRVYNEQFF	TGTGCCAGCGTGGGGGGGCGGGTCTACAATGAGCAGTTCTTC
-	TRBV2	-	TRBJ1-1	CASRRTEQYPEAFF	TGTGCCAGCAGGAGGACAGAACAGTATCCTGAAGCTTTCTTT
-	TRBV7-2	TRBD1	TRBJ2-2	CASSPYRGENTGELFF	TGTGCCAGCAGCCCGTACAGGGGAGAGAACACCGGGGAGCTGTTTTTT
once	TRBV7-9	-	TRBJ1-6	CASSHNDRGSPLHF	TGTGCCAGCAGCCATAATGACAGAGGTTCACCCCTCCACTTT
few	TRBV10-3	-	TRBJ1-1	CAIRDNSNTEAFF	TGTGCCATCAGGGACAACTCGAACACTGAAGCTTTCTTT
few	TRBV7-9	-	TRBJ1-4	CASSLTGGVGIGELFF	TGTGCCAGCAGCTTAACAGGCGGGGTCGGAATTGGGGAACTGTTTTTT
-	TRBV2	-	TRBJ2-1	CASSREAGKYNEQFF	TGTGCCAGCAGCCGGGAAGCGGGTAAATACAATGAGCAGTTCTTC
once	TRBV5-1	-	TRBJ2-5	CASSAGNEWGQETQYF	TGCGCCAGCAGCGCCGGGAACGAATGGGGCCAAGAGACCCAGTACTTC
-	TRBV5-1	-	TRBJ2-2	CASSLSVLGAGELFF	TGCGCCAGCAGCTTGAGTGTGCTGGGGGCCGGGGAGCTGTTTTTT
-	TRBV6-1	-	TRBJ2-2	CASSAEVSTGELFF	TGTGCCAGCAGCGCCGAGGTGAGCACCGGGGAGCTGTTTTTT
-	TRBV9	-	TRBJ1-6	CASSVTSDSPLHF	TGTGCCAGCAGCGTTACATCCGATTCACCCCTCCACTTT
-	TRBV25-1	-	TRBJ2-7	CASSESGEQYF	TGTGCCAGCAGTGAATCGGGCGAGCAGTACTTC
few	TRBV2	TRBD1	TRBJ2-7	CASSGDRIPYEQYF	TGTGCCAGCAGTGGGGACAGAATCCCATACGAGCAGTACTTC
-	TRBV5-4	TRBD1	TRBJ2-3	CASSSTGSTSTDTQYF	TGTGCCAGCAGCTCGACAGGGTCGACTTCCACAGATACGCAGTATTTT
-	TRBV4-1	TRBD1	TRBJ1-5	CASSQSPGQRLNQPQHF	TGCGCCAGCAGCCAATCCCCGGGACAGAGACTCAATCAGCCCCAGCATTTT
once	TRBV6-5	-	TRBJ2-2	CASKDEGTLGELFF	TGTGCCAGCAAAGATGAAGGGACTCTCGGGGAGCTGTTTTTT
-	TRBV25-1	TRBD2	TRBJ2-5	CASSASGEETQYF	TGTGCCAGCAGTGCTAGCGGGGAAGAGACCCAGTACTTC
-	TRBV6-1	-	TRBJ1-1	CASMKGANTEAFF	TGTGCCAGCATGAAGGGAGCGAACACTGAAGCTTTCTTT
few	TRBV7-8	-	TRBJ1-5	CASSSSRVSNQPQHF	TGTGCCAGCAGCAGCAGCAGGGTTAGCAATCAGCCCCAGCATTTT
-	TRBV19	-	TRBJ1-1	CASSIVGTGNTEAFF	TGTGCCAGTAGTATAGTTGGGACGGGAAACACTGAAGCTTTCTTT
-	TRBV4-2	TRBD1	TRBJ2-1	CASSQDDGTGGNEQFF	TGTGCCAGCAGCCAAGATGATGGGACAGGGGGCAATGAGCAGTTCTTC
-	TRBV5-1	TRBD1	TRBJ1-1	CASSLRQGMRDTEAFF	TGCGCCAGCAGCTTGAGACAGGGAATGAGGGACACTGAAGCTTTCTTT
-	TRBV30	-	TRBJ2-7	CAWSVPSGYEQYF	TGTGCCTGGAGTGTACCGAGCGGCTACGAGCAGTACTTC
many	TRBV6-1	TRBD1	TRBJ1-5	CASNRGDQPQHF	TGTGCCAGCAACAGGGGCGATCAGCCCCAGCATTTT
-	TRBV19	-	TRBJ1-4	CASSATGRGEKLFF	TGTGCCAGTAGTGCCACAGGGAGGGGTGAAAAACTGTTTTTT
-	TRBV25-1	-	TRBJ2-5	CASSEPTGPQETQYF	TGTGCCAGCAGTGAACCTACAGGGCCCCAAGAGACCCAGTACTTC
-	TRBV2	-	TRBJ2-5	CASTLGSQETQYF	TGTGCCAGCACTCTCGGATCTCAAGAGACCCAGTACTTC
-	TRBV9	TRBD2	TRBJ2-5	CASSVAASGGMETQYF	TGTGCCAGCAGCGTAGCGGCTAGCGGGGGGATGGAGACCCAGTACTTC
few	TRBV6-6	TRBD1	TRBJ1-6	CASGQGDSPLHF	TGTGCCAGCGGACAGGGAGATTCACCCCTCCACTTT
-	TRBV4-1	-	TRBJ1-1	CASSQGLGLNTEAFF	TGCGCCAGCAGCCAGGGACTGGGACTGAACACTGAAGCTTTCTTT
-	TRBV4-1	TRBD1	TRBJ2-1	CASSQGIQGQGLWNEQFF	TGCGCCAGCAGCCAAGGGATACAGGGGCAGGGGCTATGGAATGAGCAGTTCTTC
few	TRBV7-9	-	TRBJ1-2	CASSPTGPGASYGYTF	TGTGCCAGCAGCCCAACAGGGCCAGGGGCAAGCTATGGCTACACCTTC
-	TRBV2	-	TRBJ1-3	CASAAVGGTGNTIYF	TGTGCCAGCGCCGCGGTTGGGGGGACGGGAAACACCATATATTTT
-	TRBV18	-	TRBJ2-5	CASSSGLKETQYF	TGTGCCAGCTCAAGCGGGCTCAAAGAGACCCAGTACTTC
-	TRBV6-5	TRBD1	TRBJ2-7	CASSYGDRYEQYF	TGTGCCAGCAGTTACGGGGACAGGTACGAGCAGTACTTC
-	TRBV27	TRBD1	TRBJ1-2	CASSLWGQGVRNGYTF	TGTGCCAGCAGTTTATGGGGACAGGGAGTAAGGAATGGCTACACCTTC
-	TRBV6-6	-	TRBJ2-2	CASRVGPPGELFF	TGTGCCAGCAGGGTGGGTCCCCCCGGGGAGCTGTTTTTT
-	TRBV5-1	-	TRBJ1-2	CASSLAVGNYGYTF	TGCGCCAGCAGCTTGGCGGTAGGGAACTATGGCTACACCTTC
-	TRBV29-1	-	TRBJ2-1	CSVEELLGPFF	TGCAGCGTTGAAGAGCTGCTGGGGCCGTTCTTC
-	TRBV5-1	TRBD1	TRBJ1-2	CASSSGGQGWDGYTF	TGCGCCAGCAGCTCGGGAGGACAGGGGTGGGATGGCTACACCTTC
-	TRBV6-5	-	TRBJ2-3	CASSYSGGPSPDTQYF	TGTGCCAGCAGTTACTCTGGGGGGCCCTCGCCAGATACGCAGTATTTT
-	TRBV6-6	-	TRBJ2-7	CASSPGQRSEQYF	TGTGCCAGCAGTCCCGGACAGCGAAGCGAGCAGTACTTC
-	TRBV5-1	-	TRBJ2-2	CASSPGFPLGDTGELFF	TGCGCCAGCAGCCCCGGTTTTCCGCTGGGAGACACCGGGGAGCTGTTTTTT